The rows below give T cell receptor beta chains drawn from one sample of a study of blood T cell repertoires in COVID-19. Only in-frame clones appear in the TCRdb table, and some are missing; sequencing was by immunoSEQ multiplex PCR. Altogether 120,000 or so clones are present, roughly 85% being singletons, with the ten largest covering 25% to 30%. The sequencing input was peripheral blood. The source of these receptors is a woman at least 80 years old with acute or convalescent COVID-19. CDR3s include the opening cysteine and the closing phenylalanine or tryptophan. D genes are given only for firm matches. Where a row states a size, it is once, few, many or the class of an expanded clone; other rows omit it.

cdr3_nt cdr3_aa clone_size j_call v_call cdr3_length d_call
TGTGCCAGCAGTCCTACAGGGGAGAATACGCAGTATTTT CASSPTGENTQYF NA TRBJ2-3 TRBV7-9 13 TRBD1
TGTGCCAGCAGCACCGGACAGGGGAGGAGGAGCTCCTACGAGCAGTACTTC CASSTGQGRRSSYEQYF NA TRBJ2-7 TRBV6-2/TRBV6-3 17 TRBD1
TGTGCCAGCAGCTTAGGGGGAGCCGGGGAGCTGTTTTTT CASSLGGAGELFF NA TRBJ2-2 TRBV7-6 13 NA
TGTGCCAGCAGCCAAGCATTAGCGGAGACCCAGTACTTC CASSQALAETQYF NA TRBJ2-5 TRBV14 13 NA
TGTGCCAGCAGCTTATCGGGGGACTTTTACTTC CASSLSGDFYF NA TRBJ2-7 TRBV5-5 11 NA
TGTGCCAGCAGTTACTCAGGGGGACAGCAGAACACTGAAGCTTTCTTT CASSYSGGQQNTEAFF NA TRBJ1-1 TRBV6-6 16 TRBD1
TGCAGCGTTCGGCCGCAGGGATCTAACTATGGCTACACCTTC CSVRPQGSNYGYTF NA TRBJ1-2 TRBV29-1 14 NA
TGTGCCAGCAGTGAAGCGTCAGGGGCTTATGAAAAACTGTTTTTT CASSEASGAYEKLFF NA TRBJ1-4 TRBV2 15 NA
TGTGCCAGCAGTGAGGACGGCAGGGGTGGCTACACCTTC CASSEDGRGGYTF NA TRBJ1-2 TRBV6-1 13 NA
TGTGCCAGCAAGGGGAGCACAGATACGCAGTATTTT CASKGSTDTQYF NA TRBJ2-3 TRBV6-5 12 NA
TGTGCCAGCAGCCTCGGAAGCGTCTCCTACAATGAGCAGTTCTTC CASSLGSVSYNEQFF NA TRBJ2-1 TRBV6-5 15 NA
TGTGCCAGCAGCCTCATAGGGGGTAACAGGAACACTGAAGCTTTCTTT CASSLIGGNRNTEAFF NA TRBJ1-1 TRBV7-8 16 NA
TGTGCCAGCAGACAGACGGCCAGGCAGCCCCAGCATTTT CASRQTARQPQHF NA TRBJ1-5 TRBV6-5 13 NA
TGTGCCAGCAGCGTCAGTGCAACTAATGAAAAACTGTTTTTT CASSVSATNEKLFF NA TRBJ1-4 TRBV5-4 14 NA
TGCAGTGCTAGTTACAGGGACGGTAATTCACCCCTCCACTTT CSASYRDGNSPLHF NA TRBJ1-6 TRBV20-1 14 NA
TGTGCCAGCAGCCAAGATCTCAGGGGCGCGGGTAATGAAAAACTGTTTTTT CASSQDLRGAGNEKLFF NA TRBJ1-4 TRBV4-2 17 NA
TGTGCCAGCAGCCCGGGGGCAGGGGGGCACTTC CASSPGAGGHF NA TRBJ2-7 TRBV7-9 11 NA
TGTGCCAGCAGCGTAGAGGTAGGGAGCGAAAAACTGTTTTTT CASSVEVGSEKLFF NA TRBJ1-4 TRBV9 14 NA
TGTGCCACCGACCGAAGCTACGGACAGGCCGACACTGAAGCTTTCTTT CATDRSYGQADTEAFF NA TRBJ1-1 TRBV15 16 TRBD1
TGTGCCAGCAGTTACTCTGGACTCCGGAGGGATACGCAGTATTTT CASSYSGLRRDTQYF NA TRBJ2-3 TRBV6-5 15 NA
TGTGCCAGTAGTAAGACGGGGTTGGAGGAGACCCAGTACTTC CASSKTGLEETQYF once TRBJ2-5 TRBV19 14 NA
TGTGCCAGCAGCTCAACGTCGCGGGGGCTTTTTTCACCCCTCCACTTT CASSSTSRGLFSPLHF once TRBJ1-6 TRBV3-1/TRBV3-2 16 NA
TGTGCCAGCAGTGAACACGGGGATCAGCCCCAGCATTTT CASSEHGDQPQHF NA TRBJ1-5 TRBV2 13 NA
TGCGCCAGCAGCCCGGGACAGCAACTCTCTGGAAACACCATATATTTT CASSPGQQLSGNTIYF NA TRBJ1-3 TRBV5-1 16 TRBD1
TGCGCCAGCAGCCAAGAGGCACAAACTGGCTACACCTTC CASSQEAQTGYTF NA TRBJ1-2 TRBV4-1 13 NA
TGCGCCAGCAGCCAAGCTCACCGGGACAGGGGTTCCGGGGAGCTGTTTTTT CASSQAHRDRGSGELFF NA TRBJ2-2 TRBV4-1 17 TRBD1
TGTGCCAGCATGCCACCGGGACAGGGCCCCACTGAAGCTTTCTTT CASMPPGQGPTEAFF NA TRBJ1-1 TRBV9 15 TRBD1